The entry below describes one T cell receptor beta chain. Its specificity is unknown. The table came from immunoSEQ multiplex PCR; TCRdb's copy has only in-frame clones and leaves some out. This table has about 85,000 clones, over 80% appearing once. The sample originates from a study of T cell clones after liver transplantation. Study-wide context: Samples came from ITN030ST, which attempted immunosuppression withdrawal within 2 years of liver transplantation. Study-wide results and limits: In two subjects, few donor cells limited the measurable donor-reactive repertoire.

The CDR3 totals 14 residues. J was trimmed by 7 bases and V by 7 bases; bases with no gene match: 7. Germline lookup yields CDR1 SEHNR and CDR2 FQNEAQ (reference sequence). Sequences were derived from CD4+ T cells from blood, sampled 45 to 46 months after liver transplant. The TCR originated in a human patient who received a liver transplant. Some T cells may be transferred from the graft donor. V usage is TRBV7-9 and J usage is TRBJ1-2; TRBD1 agrees at 12 bases. The CDR3 bases are TGTGCCAGCATCGGGACAGGGGGCACGTCTGGCTACACCTTC. Translation: CASIGTGGTSGYTF.